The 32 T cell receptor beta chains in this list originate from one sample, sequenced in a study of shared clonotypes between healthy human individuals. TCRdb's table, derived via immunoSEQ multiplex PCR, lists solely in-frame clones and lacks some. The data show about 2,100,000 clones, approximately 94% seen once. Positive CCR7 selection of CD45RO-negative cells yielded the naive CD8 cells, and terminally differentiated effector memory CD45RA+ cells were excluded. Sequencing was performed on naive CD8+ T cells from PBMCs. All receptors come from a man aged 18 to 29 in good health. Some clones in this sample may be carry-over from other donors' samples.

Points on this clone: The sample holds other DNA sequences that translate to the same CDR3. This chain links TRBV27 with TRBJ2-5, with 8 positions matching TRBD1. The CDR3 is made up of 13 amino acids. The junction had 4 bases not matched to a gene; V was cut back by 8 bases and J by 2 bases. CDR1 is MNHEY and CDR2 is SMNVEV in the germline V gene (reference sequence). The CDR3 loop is CASSDRGQETQYF. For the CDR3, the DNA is TGTGCCAGCTCCGACAGGGGACAAGAGACCCAGTACTTC.

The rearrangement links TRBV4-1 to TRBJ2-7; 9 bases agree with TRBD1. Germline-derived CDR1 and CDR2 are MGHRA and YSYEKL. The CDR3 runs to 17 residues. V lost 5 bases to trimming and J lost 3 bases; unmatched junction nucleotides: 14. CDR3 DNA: TGCGCCAGCAGCACGGGACAGGGAGGTGTGGGAAGCTACGAGCAGTACTTC. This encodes CASSTGQGGVGSYEQYF.

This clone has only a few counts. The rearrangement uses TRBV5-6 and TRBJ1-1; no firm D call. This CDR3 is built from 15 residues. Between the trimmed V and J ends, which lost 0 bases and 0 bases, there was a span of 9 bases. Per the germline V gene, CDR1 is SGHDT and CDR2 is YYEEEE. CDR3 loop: CASSLAVGLNTEAFF. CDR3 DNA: TGTGCCAGCAGCTTGGCTGTTGGGCTGAACACTGAAGCTTTCTTT.

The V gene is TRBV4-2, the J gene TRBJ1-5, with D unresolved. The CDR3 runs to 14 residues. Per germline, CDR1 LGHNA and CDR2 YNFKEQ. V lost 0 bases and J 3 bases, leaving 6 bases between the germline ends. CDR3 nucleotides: TGTGCCAGCAGCCAAGATAGGGTCAATCAGCCCCAGCATTTT. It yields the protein CASSQDRVNQPQHF.

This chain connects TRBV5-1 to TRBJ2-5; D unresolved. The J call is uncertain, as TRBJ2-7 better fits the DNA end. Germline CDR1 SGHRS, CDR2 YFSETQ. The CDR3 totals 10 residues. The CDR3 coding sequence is TGCGCCAGCTGCTACTACGAGCAGTACTTC. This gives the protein CASCYYEQYF.

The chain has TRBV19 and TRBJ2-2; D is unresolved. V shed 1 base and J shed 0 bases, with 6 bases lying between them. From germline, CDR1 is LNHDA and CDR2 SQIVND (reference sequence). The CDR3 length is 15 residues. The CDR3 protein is CASSIVRTNTGELFF. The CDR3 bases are TGTGCCAGTAGTATAGTTCGGACGAACACCGGGGAGCTGTTTTTT. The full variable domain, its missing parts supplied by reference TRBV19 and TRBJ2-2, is DGGITQSPKYLFRKEGQNVTLSCEQNLNHDAMYWYRQDPGQGLRLIYYSQIVNDFQKGDIAEGYSVSREKKESFPLTVTSAQKNPTAFYLCASSIVRTNTGELFFGEGSRLTVL.

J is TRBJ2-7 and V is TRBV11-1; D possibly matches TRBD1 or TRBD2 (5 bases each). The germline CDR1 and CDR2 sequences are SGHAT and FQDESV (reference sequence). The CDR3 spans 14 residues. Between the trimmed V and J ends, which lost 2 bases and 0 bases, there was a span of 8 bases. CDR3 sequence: CASSLSGASYEQYF. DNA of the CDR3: TGTGCCAGCAGCTTATCCGGGGCCTCCTACGAGCAGTACTTC.

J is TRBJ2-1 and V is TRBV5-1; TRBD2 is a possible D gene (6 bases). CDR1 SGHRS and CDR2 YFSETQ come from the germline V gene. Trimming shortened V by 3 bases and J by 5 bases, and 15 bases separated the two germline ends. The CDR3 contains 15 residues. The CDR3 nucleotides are TGCGCCAGCAGCTCCCGACTAGACAGCCACAATGAGCAGTTCTTC. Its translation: CASSSRLDSHNEQFF.

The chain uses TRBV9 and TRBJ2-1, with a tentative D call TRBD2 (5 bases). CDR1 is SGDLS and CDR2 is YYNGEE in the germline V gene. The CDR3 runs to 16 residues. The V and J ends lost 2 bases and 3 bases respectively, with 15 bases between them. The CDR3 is CASSVRALGVYNEQFF. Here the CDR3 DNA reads TGTGCCAGCAGCGTGAGGGCCCTTGGGGTCTACAATGAGCAGTTCTTC.

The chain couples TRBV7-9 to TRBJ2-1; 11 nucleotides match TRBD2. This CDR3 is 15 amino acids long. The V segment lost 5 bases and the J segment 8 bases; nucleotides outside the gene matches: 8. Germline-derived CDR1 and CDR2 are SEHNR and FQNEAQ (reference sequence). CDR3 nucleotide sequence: TGTGCCAGCAGCCTCTCTAGCGGGAGGAGCGATGAGCAGTTCTTC. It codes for CASSLSSGRSDEQFF.

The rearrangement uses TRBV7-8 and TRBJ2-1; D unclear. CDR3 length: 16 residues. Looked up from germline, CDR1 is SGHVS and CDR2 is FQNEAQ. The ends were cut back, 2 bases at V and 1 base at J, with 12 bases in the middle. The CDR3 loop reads CASSLTPPRSYNEQFF. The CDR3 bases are TGTGCCAGCAGCTTAACCCCCCCGAGGTCCTACAATGAGCAGTTCTTC. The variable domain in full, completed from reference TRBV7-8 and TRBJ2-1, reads GAGVSQSPRYKVAKRGQDVALRCDPISGHVSLFWYQQALGQGPEFLTYFQNEAQLDKSGLPSDRFFAERPEGSVSTLKIQRTQQEDSAVYLCASSLTPPRSYNEQFFGPGTRLTVL.

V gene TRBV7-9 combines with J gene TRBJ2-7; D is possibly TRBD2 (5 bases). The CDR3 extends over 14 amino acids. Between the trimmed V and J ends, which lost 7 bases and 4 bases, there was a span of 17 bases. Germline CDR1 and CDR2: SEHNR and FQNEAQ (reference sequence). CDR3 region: CASMGVGILYEQYF. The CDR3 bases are TGTGCCAGCATGGGAGTGGGAATTCTGTACGAGCAGTACTTC.

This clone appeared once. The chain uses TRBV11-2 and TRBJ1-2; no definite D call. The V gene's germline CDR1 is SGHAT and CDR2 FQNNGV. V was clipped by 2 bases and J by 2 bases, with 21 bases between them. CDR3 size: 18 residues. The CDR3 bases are TGTGCCAGCAGCTTATATCCCGAACCTAGTACTAACAACTATGGCTACACCTTC. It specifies CASSLYPEPSTNNYGYTF.

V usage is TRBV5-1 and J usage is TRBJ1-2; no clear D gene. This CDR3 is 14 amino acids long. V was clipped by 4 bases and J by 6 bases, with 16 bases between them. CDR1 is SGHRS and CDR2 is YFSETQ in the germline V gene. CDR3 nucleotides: TGCGCCAGCAGCCCAAGGCCAGCCTTAGATGGCTACACCTTC. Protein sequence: CASSPRPALDGYTF. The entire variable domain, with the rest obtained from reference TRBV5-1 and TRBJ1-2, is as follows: KAGVTQTPRYLIKTRGQQVTLSCSPISGHRSVSWYQQTPGQGLQFLFEYFSETQRNKGNFPGRFSGRQFSNSRSEMNVSTLELGDSALYLCASSPRPALDGYTFGSGTRLTVV.

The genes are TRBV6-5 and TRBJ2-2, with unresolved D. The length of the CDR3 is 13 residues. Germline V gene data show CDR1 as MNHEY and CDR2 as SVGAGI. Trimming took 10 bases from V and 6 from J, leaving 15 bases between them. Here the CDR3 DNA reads TGTGCCACCCTCGGCAACTCACCCGGGGAGCTGTTTTTT. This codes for CATLGNSPGELFF.

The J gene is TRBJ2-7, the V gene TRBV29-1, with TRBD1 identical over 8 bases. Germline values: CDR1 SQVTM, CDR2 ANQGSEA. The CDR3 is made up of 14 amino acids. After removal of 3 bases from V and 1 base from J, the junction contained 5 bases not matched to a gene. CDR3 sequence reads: CSVEETGASYEQYF. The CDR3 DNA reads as TGCAGCGTTGAGGAGACAGGGGCGTCCTACGAGCAGTACTTC.

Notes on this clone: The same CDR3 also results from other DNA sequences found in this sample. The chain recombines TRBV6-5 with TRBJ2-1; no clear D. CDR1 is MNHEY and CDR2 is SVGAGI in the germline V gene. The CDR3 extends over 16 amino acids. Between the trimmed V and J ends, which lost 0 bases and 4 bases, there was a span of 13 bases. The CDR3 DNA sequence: TGTGCCAGCAGTTACTCTGTTGGGGAAAGATACAATGAGCAGTTCTTC. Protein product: CASSYSVGERYNEQFF.

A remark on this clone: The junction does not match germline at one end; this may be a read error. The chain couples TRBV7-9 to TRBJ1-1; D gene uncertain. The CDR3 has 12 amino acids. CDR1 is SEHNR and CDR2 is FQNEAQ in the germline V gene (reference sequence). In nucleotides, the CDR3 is TGCGCCAGCAGTACGGCGAACACTGAAGCTTTCTTT. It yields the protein CASSTANTEAFF.

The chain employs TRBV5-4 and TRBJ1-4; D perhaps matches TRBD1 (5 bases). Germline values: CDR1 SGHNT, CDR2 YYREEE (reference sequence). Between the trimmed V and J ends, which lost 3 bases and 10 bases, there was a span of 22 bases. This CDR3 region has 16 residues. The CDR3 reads CASSSVGSEGVVKLFF. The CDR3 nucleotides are TGTGCCAGCAGCTCCGTCGGGTCTGAAGGGGTGGTAAAACTGTTTTTT.

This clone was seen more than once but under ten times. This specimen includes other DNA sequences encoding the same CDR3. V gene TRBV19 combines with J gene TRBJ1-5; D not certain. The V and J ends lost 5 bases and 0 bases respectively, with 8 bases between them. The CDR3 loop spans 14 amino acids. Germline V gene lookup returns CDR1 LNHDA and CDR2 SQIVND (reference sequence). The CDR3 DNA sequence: TGTGCCAGTAGTGTCAGAGATAGCAATCAGCCCCAGCATTTT. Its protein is CASSVRDSNQPQHF.

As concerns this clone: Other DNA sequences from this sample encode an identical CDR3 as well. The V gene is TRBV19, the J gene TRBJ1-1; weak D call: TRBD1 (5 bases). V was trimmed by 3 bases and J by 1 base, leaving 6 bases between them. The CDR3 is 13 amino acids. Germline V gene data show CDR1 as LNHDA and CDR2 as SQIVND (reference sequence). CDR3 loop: CASSITGNTEAFF. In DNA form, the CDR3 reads TGTGCCAGTAGTATTACAGGGAACACTGAAGCTTTCTTT.

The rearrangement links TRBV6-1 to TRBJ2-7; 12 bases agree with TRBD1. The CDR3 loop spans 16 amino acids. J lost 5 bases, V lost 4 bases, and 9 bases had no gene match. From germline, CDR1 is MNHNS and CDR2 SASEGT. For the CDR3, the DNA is TGTGCCAGCAGTGTACGACCGGGACAGGGGGCCCACGAGCAGTACTTC. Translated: CASSVRPGQGAHEQYF.

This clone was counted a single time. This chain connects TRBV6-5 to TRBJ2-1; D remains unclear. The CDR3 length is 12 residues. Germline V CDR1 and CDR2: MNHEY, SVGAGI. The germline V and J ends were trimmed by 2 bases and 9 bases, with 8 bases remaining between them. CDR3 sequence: CASSYAWGEQFF. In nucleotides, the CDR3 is TGTGCCAGCAGTTACGCGTGGGGTGAGCAGTTCTTC.

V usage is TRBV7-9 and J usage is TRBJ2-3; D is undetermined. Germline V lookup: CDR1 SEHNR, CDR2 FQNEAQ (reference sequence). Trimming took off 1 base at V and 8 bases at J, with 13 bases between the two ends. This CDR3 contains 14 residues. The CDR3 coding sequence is TGTGCCAGCAGCTTAGGGACCTCGGCAGGTACGCAGTATTTT. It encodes CASSLGTSAGTQYF.

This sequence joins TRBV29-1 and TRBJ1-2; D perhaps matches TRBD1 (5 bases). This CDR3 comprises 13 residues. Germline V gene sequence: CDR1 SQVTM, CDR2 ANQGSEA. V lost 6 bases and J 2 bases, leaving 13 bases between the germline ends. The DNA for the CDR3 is TGCAGCGTGAGGGGTCTGAACAACTATGGCTACACCTTC. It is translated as CSVRGLNNYGYTF.

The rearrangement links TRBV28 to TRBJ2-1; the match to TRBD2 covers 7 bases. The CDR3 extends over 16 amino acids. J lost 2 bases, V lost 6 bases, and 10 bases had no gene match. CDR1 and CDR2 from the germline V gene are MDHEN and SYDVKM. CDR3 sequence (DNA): TGTGCCAGCAGCCATAGCGGGCGAATCCCCTACAATGAGCAGTTCTTC. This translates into CASSHSGRIPYNEQFF.

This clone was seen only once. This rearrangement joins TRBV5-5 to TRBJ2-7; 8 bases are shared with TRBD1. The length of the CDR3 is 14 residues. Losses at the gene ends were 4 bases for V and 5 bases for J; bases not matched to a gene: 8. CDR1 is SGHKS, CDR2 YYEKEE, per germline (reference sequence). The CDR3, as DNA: TGTGCCAGCAGCCCTAGACAGGGGTCCCACGAGCAGTACTTC. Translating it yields CASSPRQGSHEQYF. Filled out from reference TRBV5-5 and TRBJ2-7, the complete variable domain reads DAGVTQSPTHLIKTRGQQVTLRCSPISGHKSVSWYQQVLGQGPQFIFQYYEKEERGRGNFPDRFSARQFPNYSSELNVNALLLGDSALYLCASSPRQGSHEQYFGPGTRLTVT.

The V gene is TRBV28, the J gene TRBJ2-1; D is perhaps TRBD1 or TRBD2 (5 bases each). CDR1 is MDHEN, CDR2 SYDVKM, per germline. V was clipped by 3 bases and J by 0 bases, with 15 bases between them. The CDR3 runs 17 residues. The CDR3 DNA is TGTGCCAGCAGTTTCCGGGACCCCGCGAGCTCCTACAATGAGCAGTTCTTC. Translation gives CASSFRDPASSYNEQFF.

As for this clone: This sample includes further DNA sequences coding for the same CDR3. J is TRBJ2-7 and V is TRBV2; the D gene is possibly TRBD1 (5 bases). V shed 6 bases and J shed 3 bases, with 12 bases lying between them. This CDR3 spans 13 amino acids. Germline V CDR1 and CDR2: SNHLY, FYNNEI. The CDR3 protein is CASRGQGFYEQYF. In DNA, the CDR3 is TGTGCCAGCAGGGGGCAGGGCTTCTACGAGCAGTACTTC.

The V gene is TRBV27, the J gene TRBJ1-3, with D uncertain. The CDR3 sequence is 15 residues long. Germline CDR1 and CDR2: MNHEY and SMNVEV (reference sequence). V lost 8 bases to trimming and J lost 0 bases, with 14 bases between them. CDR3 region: CASASLRSSGNTIYF. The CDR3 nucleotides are TGTGCCAGCGCTTCTCTACGGAGCTCTGGAAACACCATATATTTT.

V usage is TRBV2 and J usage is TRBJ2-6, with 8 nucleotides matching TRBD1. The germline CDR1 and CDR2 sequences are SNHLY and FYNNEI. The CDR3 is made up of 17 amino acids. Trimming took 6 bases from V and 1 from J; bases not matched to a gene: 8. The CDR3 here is CASRARGLSSGANVLTF. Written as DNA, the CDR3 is TGTGCCAGCAGGGCCAGGGGGCTATCGTCTGGGGCCAACGTCCTGACTTTC.

CDR3 residues: CASSQVAGGLFYEQYF. CDR3 in DNA: TGCGCCAGCAGCCAGGTAGCGGGAGGGCTTTTCTACGAGCAGTACTTC. The rearrangement joins TRBV4-3 to TRBJ2-7, with 11 bases fitting TRBD2. After removal of 3 bases from V and 3 bases from J, the junction contained 7 bases not matched to a gene. Germline assignment: CDR1 LGHNA and CDR2 YSLEER. There are 16 residues in the CDR3.